This T cell receptor (beta chain) was captured by sequencing in a study of blood T cell repertoires in COVID-19 (TCRdb year 2020). Looking at the study overall: Collaborator samples came from the United States, Italy and Spain and covered acute and convalescent phases of COVID-19. Samples were obtained from the ongoing ImmuneRACE study (first 160 participants) and from about 1,300 subjects provided by 6 global collaborators. A freely available public database, intended as a resource for researchers studying the immune response to SARS-CoV-2, is where the repertoires were released. Subjects who had been exposed to COVID-19, were actively infected with it, or had recovered from it provided the deeply sampled blood TCRbeta repertoires that made up the dataset. The prospective study material was composed of cDNA or gDNA derived from T cells, B-cell-depleted T cells, or PBMCs. Where HLA class I and class II types were available, the types were taken from metadata supplied by the sample provider, not from assay-based typing. The sample metadata nearly always contained a de-identified subject ID, COVID-19 status, age in years and sex. Broader findings and caveats from the paper: Clinical and demographic metadata were provided uncurated, with the amount varying by source and participant.

Relative to germline, V is 5 bases shorter and J is 3 bases shorter, with 17 bases between their ends. The CDR3 starts with the cysteine, ends with the phenylalanine, and has 15 residues. Solely the CDR3 DNA is kept, with 45 bases framed from the first base. CDR1 and CDR2 are read off the germline V gene as SGHVS and FQNEAQ. TCRbeta CDR3 regions were amplified from genomic DNA by means of the immunoSEQ Assay, a bias-controlled multiplex PCR. Per the authors' processing: The number of nucleated cells in each sample was estimated from the amplification of reference gene primers within the assay. To quantify the absolute abundance of each unique TCRbeta CDR3 rearrangement, sequence reads were collapsed and filtered. For each sample, productive Simpson clonality was calculated by taking the square root of Simpson's diversity index across productive rearrangements. TCRdb stores this immuneACCESS table with in-frame sequences only. Part of the clones is absent; in the studies checked, under half of the shortfall reflects unresolved V genes, and no reason is known for the rest. D and trimming come from the DNA, and the V and J calls and clone size come from that table. This sample comprises about 230,000 clones, around 92% of them detected only once. Of the sample, 3% to 4% is held by the ten largest clones.

In the prospective study, participants were about 18 to 95 years old, resided in about two dozen geographic areas of the United States, and were enrolled through a virtual design. Cohort assignment in the prospective study relied on participant-reported clinical history from a screening survey and a study questionnaire. Each participant in the prospective study had whole blood, serum and a nasopharyngeal or oropharyngeal swab collected by mobile phlebotomists. Over an approximately 2-month period, participants in the prospective study had the option of providing additional blood draws and questionnaires. Prospective study blood samples were shipped either frozen or at room temperature before DNA extraction. The sample holds a few counts of this clone. Its antigen is unknown. There are no base qualities to consult, and no much larger clone falls within one base.

The source of this sequence is a woman in her 30s with acute COVID-19. The chain employs TRBV7-8 and TRBJ2-7, with TRBD2 perhaps the D gene, on 6 matching bases. Material: PBMCs or T cells enriched from blood (not recorded which). The nucleotide sequence reads TGTGCCAGCAGCGCGGGGACTGTTACAAACTACGAGCAGTACTTC. It specifies CASSAGTVTNYEQYF.